The 15 T cell receptor beta chains reported below all come from one sample, sequenced in a study of PD-L1 blockade in urothelial cancer. The table came from immunoSEQ multiplex PCR; TCRdb's copy has only in-frame clones and leaves some out. The data contain more than 55,000 clones, just over 85% of them singletons. The sample here was PBMCs, taken around atezolizumab (anti-PD-L1) treatment. The receptors here all came from a man aged 45-65 years with urothelial cancer.

The rearrangement uses TRBV7-9 and TRBJ2-3, with a tentative D call TRBD2 (6 bases). Germline assignment: CDR1 SEHNR and CDR2 FQNEAQ (reference sequence). This CDR3 region has 15 residues. The germline V and J ends were trimmed by 1 base and 5 bases, with 13 bases remaining between them. The CDR3 spells CASSLEAGGVDTQYF. CDR3 DNA sequence: TGTGCCAGCAGCTTAGAGGCCGGCGGGGTAGATACGCAGTATTTT.

V usage is TRBV27 and J usage is TRBJ2-1, with a tentative D call TRBD2 (5 bases). The CDR3 is made up of 14 amino acids. Trimming cost V 3 bases and J 0 bases, with 6 bases left between them. Looked up from germline, CDR1 is MNHEY and CDR2 is SMNVEV (reference sequence). The CDR3 spells CASSFGSSYNEQFF. As DNA, the CDR3 is TGTGCCAGCAGTTTTGGGAGCTCCTACAATGAGCAGTTCTTC.

As to this clone: A read error may explain this, as a much larger clone is one base away. This chain connects TRBV6-6 to TRBJ1-5; 9 nucleotides match TRBD1. The V gene end was trimmed by 2 bases and the J gene end by 4 bases; junction bases not matched to a gene: 0. The germline CDR1 and CDR2 sequences are MNHNY and SVGAGI (reference sequence). The CDR3 is 14 amino acids. The DNA of the CDR3 is TGTGCCAGCAGTTACGGGACAGGGAATCAGCCCCAGCATTTT. Translated: CASSYGTGNQPQHF.

The chain has TRBV19 and TRBJ2-1; D gene unclear. Germline CDR1 LNHDA, CDR2 SQIVND (reference sequence). V was clipped by 6 bases and J by 0 bases, with 9 bases between them. The CDR3 is made up of 14 amino acids. This chain's CDR3 is CASRYSSSYNEQFF. DNA of the CDR3: TGTGCCAGTAGATACAGTAGCTCCTACAATGAGCAGTTCTTC.

The V gene is TRBV19, the J gene TRBJ2-1, with 13 bases lining up with TRBD2. The CDR3 is 14 amino acids. CDR1 is LNHDA, CDR2 SQIVND, per germline (reference sequence). Trimming removed 4 bases from V and 9 bases from J; junction bases left unmatched: 3. Here the CDR3 DNA reads TGTGCCAGTAGTACCGGGACTAGCGGGGTTGAGCAGTTCTTC. It yields the protein CASSTGTSGVEQFF.

J is TRBJ1-2 and V is TRBV9; TRBD1 agrees at 10 bases. The CDR3 is 17 residues long. CDR1 SGDLS and CDR2 YYNGEE come from the germline V gene. J gave up 8 bases and V 3 bases, and 16 bases lay outside the gene matches. This chain's CDR3 is CASSGLFPGQGSEGYTF. The CDR3 nucleotides read TGTGCCAGCAGCGGACTTTTCCCGGGACAGGGGTCGGAAGGCTACACCTTC.

The chain is built from TRBV7-2 and TRBJ2-7; 11 bases fit TRBD2. This CDR3 spans 18 amino acids. Germline CDR1 reads SGHTA; CDR2 reads FQGNSA. Trimming at V came to 5 bases and at J to 1 base, leaving 13 bases not matched to a gene. DNA for the CDR3: TGTGCCAGCAGCAGAATTGGACTAGCGGGTTTCTCTTCCTACGAGCAGTACTTC. As protein: CASSRIGLAGFSSYEQYF.

The chain employs TRBV18 and TRBJ2-2, with 10 bases lining up with TRBD1. Germline V gene data show CDR1 as KGHSH and CDR2 as LQKENI. The CDR3 runs 15 residues. V lost 3 bases, J lost 4 bases, and 2 bases stayed unmatched. The CDR3 loop is CASSPRDRGTGELFF. The CDR3 nucleotides are TGTGCCAGCTCACCTCGGGACAGGGGCACCGGGGAGCTGTTTTTT.

V usage is TRBV11-3 and J usage is TRBJ2-2; TRBD1 is a possible D gene (6 bases). Per germline, CDR1 SGHNT and CDR2 YENEEA. With 2 bases removed from V and 4 bases from J, the gap between germline ends came to 14 bases. The CDR3 is 16 residues long. This CDR3 is CASSLSWTDSTGELFF. CDR3 in DNA: TGTGCCAGCAGCTTATCGTGGACAGACAGCACCGGGGAGCTGTTTTTT.

The chain is built from TRBV6-1 and TRBJ2-7; TRBD1 agrees at 8 bases. Germline-derived CDR1 and CDR2 are MNHNS and SASEGT. Trimming took 4 bases from V and 2 from J; bases not matched to a gene: 7. This CDR3 region has 15 residues. The CDR3 loop reads CASSARDRFTYEQYF. CDR3 nucleotides: TGTGCCAGCAGTGCCCGGGACAGGTTTACCTACGAGCAGTACTTC.

This clone was seen just once. V usage is TRBV4-1 and J usage is TRBJ2-1, with a possible D match to TRBD1 (6 bases). The CDR3 consists of 16 residues. The V gene's germline CDR1 is MGHRA and CDR2 YSYEKL. V lost 0 bases and J 3 bases, leaving 12 bases between the germline ends. The CDR3 loop reads CASSQDKDRVYNEQFF. The CDR3 DNA follows: TGCGCCAGCAGCCAAGATAAGGACAGAGTCTACAATGAGCAGTTCTTC.

The V and J genes are TRBV18 and TRBJ2-3; D unresolved. This CDR3 region has 14 residues. The germline V gene encodes CDR1 KGHSH and CDR2 LQKENI. With 3 bases removed from V and 6 bases from J, the gap between germline ends came to 13 bases. CDR3 region: CASSPVHNIDTQYF. CDR3 in DNA: TGTGCCAGCTCACCGGTCCATAACATTGATACGCAGTATTTT.

The rearrangement links TRBV6-4 to TRBJ1-6; the D gene is possibly TRBD1 (6 bases). Trimming removed 0 bases at V and 9 bases at J, with 12 bases between. This CDR3 has 15 amino acids. The germline gives CDR1 MRHNA, CDR2 SNTAGT. The CDR3 region is CASSDSPGRGSPLHF. The DNA of the CDR3 is TGTGCCAGCAGTGACTCCCCCGGCAGGGGTTCACCCCTCCACTTT.

The chain links TRBV18 to TRBJ2-3, with TRBD1 identical over 7 bases. Trimming took 4 bases from V and 1 from J; bases not matched to a gene: 14. Germline V CDR1 and CDR2: KGHSH, LQKENI. This CDR3 spans 18 amino acids. CDR3 in DNA: TGTGCCAGCTCACATACCACTACAGGGGCGTCTGGCACAGATACGCAGTATTTT. Translating it yields CASSHTTTGASGTDTQYF.

This clone occurred a few times. The rearrangement joins TRBV4-1 to TRBJ2-1, with 7 bases fitting TRBD2. Looked up from germline, CDR1 is MGHRA and CDR2 is YSYEKL. J was trimmed by 4 bases and V by 6 bases; bases with no gene match: 6. The CDR3 totals 14 residues. The DNA of the CDR3 is TGCGCCAGCAGACCGGGACTACGGTACAATGAGCAGTTCTTC. Amino acid sequence: CASRPGLRYNEQFF.